The 12 T cell receptor beta chains in this list originate from one sample, sequenced in a study of molecular identifiers for immune sequencing clone quantification. TCRdb fed the PCR reads into MiXCR, producing one record per CDR3 protein. The data show roughly 40,000 distinct CDR3 sequences, roughly 20% seen once. Sequenced sample: naive CD8+ T cells from blood, with Jurkat cell RNA spiked in. Subset given: FACS-sorted CD8+CD4-CCR7+CD45RA+ naive T cells. These receptors originate from a human donor in good health. Some libraries in this study had Jurkat cell RNA spiked in.

This clonotype was recorded a few times. The chain uses TRBV27 and TRBJ2-3; tentative D call: TRBD1 (5 bases). The CDR3 consists of 15 residues. Germline V lookup: CDR1 MNHEY, CDR2 SMNVEV (reference sequence). Trimming left V 2 bases short and J 0 bases short, with 9 bases between. CDR3 coding DNA: TGTGCCAGCAGTTTACGACAGAAAAGCACAGATACGCAGTATTTT. It codes for CASSLRQKSTDTQYF.

This clonotype was observed many times. This chain links TRBV5-1 with TRBJ2-7; 8 bases fit TRBD1. This CDR3 region has 14 residues. The V gene's germline CDR1 is SGHRS and CDR2 YFSETQ. After removal of 3 bases from V and 2 bases from J, the junction contained 4 bases not matched to a gene. The CDR3 reads CASSSGTGAYEQYF. The CDR3 nucleotides read TGCGCCAGCAGCTCCGGGACAGGAGCCTACGAGCAGTACTTC.

This clonotype was seen many times. The chain is built from TRBV6-5 and TRBJ2-7, with D perhaps matching TRBD2 (7 bases). The CDR3 extends over 18 amino acids. The germline V gene encodes CDR1 MNHEY and CDR2 SVGAGI. The germline V and J ends were trimmed by 2 bases and 3 bases, with 23 bases remaining between them. The CDR3: CASSYEARGSRESYEQYF. CDR3 in DNA: TGTGCCAGCAGTTACGAGGCCAGGGGTTCGCGGGAGAGCTACGAGCAGTACTTC.

Concerning this clonotype itself: A much bigger clone sits one base away, suggesting this may be a read error. CDR3 DNA sequence: TGTGTCAGCAGCGCAGGGACAGGGTTAGGCTCACCCCTCCACTTT. Its translation: CVSSAGTGLGSPLHF. V is TRBV27 and J is TRBJ1-6; 9 bases map to TRBD1. The CDR3 has 15 amino acids. From germline, CDR1 is MNHEY and CDR2 SMNVEV (reference sequence).

V usage is TRBV13 and J usage is TRBJ1-1; D uncertain. CDR1 and CDR2 from the germline V gene are PRHDT and FYEKMQ (reference sequence). V was clipped by 4 bases and J by 1 base, with 7 bases between them. The CDR3 runs to 13 residues. CDR3 amino acids: CASSSTENTEAFF. For the CDR3, the DNA is TGTGCCAGCAGCTCCACAGAGAACACTGAAGCTTTCTTT.

The genes are TRBV20-1 and TRBJ2-7, with D maybe TRBD2 (6 bases). CDR1 and CDR2 from the germline V gene are DFQATT and SNEGSKA (reference sequence). The CDR3 runs to 17 residues. Trimming pared 8 bases from V and 4 bases from J, leaving 30 bases between. CDR3: CSTISTRGPETIYEQYF. DNA of the CDR3: TGCAGTACAATCTCTACGCGGGGTCCGGAGACAATTTACGAGCAGTACTTC.

The V and J genes are TRBV27 and TRBJ1-2; 7 positions match TRBD1. V shed 6 bases, J shed 5 bases, and the junction held 3 bases outside the gene matches. CDR1 is MNHEY, CDR2 SMNVEV, per germline (reference sequence). CDR3 size: 12 residues. The CDR3 here is CASSAGGYGYTF. CDR3 nucleotides: TGTGCCAGCAGCGCAGGGGGGTATGGCTACACCTTC.

A single count supports this clonotype. V is TRBV4-3 and J is TRBJ2-3; D perhaps matches TRBD2 (6 bases). Per the germline V gene, CDR1 is LGHNA and CDR2 is YSLEER. CDR3 length: 16 residues. V gave up 0 bases and J gave up 5 bases, with 15 bases separating them. CDR3 region: CASSQDFGGIGDTQYF. The CDR3 region has the DNA TGCGCCAGCAGCCAAGATTTTGGAGGGATTGGAGATACGCAGTATTTT.

This clonotype appeared a few times. The V gene is TRBV5-4, the J gene TRBJ2-7; tentatively, D is TRBD1 (5 bases). This CDR3 region has 15 residues. Deletions cut 0 bases from V and 3 bases from J, with 13 bases between. Germline V lookup: CDR1 SGHNT, CDR2 YYREEE (reference sequence). This CDR3 is CASSLGQGFGYEQYF. CDR3 nucleotides: TGTGCCAGCAGCTTGGGGCAGGGATTCGGCTACGAGCAGTACTTC.

The chain employs TRBV11-1 and TRBJ2-7; D call uncertain. With 2 bases removed from V and 3 bases from J, the gap between germline ends came to 8 bases. The CDR3 covers 13 residues. Germline loops: CDR1 SGHAT, CDR2 FQDESV (reference sequence). The CDR3 reads CASSLIPDYEQYF. As DNA, the CDR3 is TGTGCCAGCAGCTTAATTCCGGACTACGAGCAGTACTTC. Complete variable domain (other parts from reference TRBV11-1 and TRBJ2-7): EAEVAQSPRYKITEKSQAVAFWCDPISGHATLYWYRQILGQGPELLVQFQDESVVDDSQLPKDRFSAERLKGVDSTLKIQPAELGDSAMYLCASSLIPDYEQYFGPGTRLTVT.

This clonotype was counted at least ten times. This sequence joins TRBV7-9 and TRBJ1-1; D is uncertain. The V gene lost 5 bases and the J gene lost 8 bases, with 12 bases spanning the gap. Germline V gives CDR1 SEHNR, CDR2 FQNEAQ (reference sequence). The CDR3 has 12 amino acids. This CDR3 is CASSTIRAEAFF. CDR3 sequence (DNA): TGTGCCAGCAGCACAATAAGGGCCGAAGCTTTCTTT.

A few counts support this clonotype. The chain recombines TRBV29-1 with TRBJ2-7, with 8 bases lining up with TRBD1. The CDR3 is 13 amino acids. With V trimmed by 7 bases and J by 0 bases, 5 bases remained unmatched. Looked up from germline, CDR1 is SQVTM and CDR2 is ANQGSEA. CDR3 in amino acids: CSAGQATSYEQYF. CDR3 DNA: TGCAGCGCGGGACAGGCCACCTCCTACGAGCAGTACTTC.